This TCR beta chain appears in the sequencing data of a study of identical twins. Broader study findings: Insertion counts were lower in abundant cord blood beta clonotypes, a trend that memory repertoires did not show. The models systematically underestimated how much out-of-frame TCR alpha was shared in monozygotic twins. Invariant MAIT and iNKT cells may have partly biased zero-insertion analyses.

TCRdb recomputed calls from the 5' RACE reads with MiXCR, one row per CDR3 protein. The sample has 500,000 to 550,000 distinct CDR3 sequences, around 22% seen once. This clonotype was detected a few times. Antigen specificity is unknown. Healthy Caucasians alone served as donors. V was pared by 5 bases and J by 7 bases, with 11 bases of the junction left unmatched. Germline V gives CDR1 SEHNR, CDR2 FQNEAQ (reference sequence). This CDR3 is built from 15 residues. These sequences were also reported in another study, on yellow fever vaccine responses in identical twins.

This TCR was recovered from a woman between 18 and 29 years old in good health. The J gene is TRBJ2-5, the V gene TRBV7-9; 9 bases are shared with TRBD2. Sequenced: CD4+ T cells sorted from blood. This chain's CDR3 is CASSTKTSGLGTQYF. In DNA form, the CDR3 reads TGTGCCAGCAGCACCAAGACTAGCGGTTTGGGGACCCAGTACTTC.